This T cell receptor beta chain emerged from a study of neurological immune-mediated disorders. This clonotype was seen many times. Whenever a sequencing run was performed, it yielded over 180 million TCR-beta sequences from 15-18 subjects. TCRdb called the 5' RACE reads again in MiXCR, with one record for every CDR3 protein. Found here are about 35,000 distinct CDR3 sequences, about 4.1% of them singletons; the top ten hold 2.2%. Unsorted libraries were prepared from 2 million PBMCs that had been stored at -80 C. Specimen: PBMCs. This clonotype originated in a man aged 30-40 years with multiple sclerosis.

CDR3 in DNA: TGCAGTGCTAGCCCGGGCGTGGCCACAGATACGCAGTATTTT. Translated, it gives CSASPGVATDTQYF. The gene calls are TRBV20-1 and TRBJ2-3; the D is unclear. Germline V gives CDR1 DFQATT, CDR2 SNEGSKA (reference sequence). V lost 3 bases to trimming and J lost 2 bases, with 12 bases between them. The length of the CDR3 is 14 residues.